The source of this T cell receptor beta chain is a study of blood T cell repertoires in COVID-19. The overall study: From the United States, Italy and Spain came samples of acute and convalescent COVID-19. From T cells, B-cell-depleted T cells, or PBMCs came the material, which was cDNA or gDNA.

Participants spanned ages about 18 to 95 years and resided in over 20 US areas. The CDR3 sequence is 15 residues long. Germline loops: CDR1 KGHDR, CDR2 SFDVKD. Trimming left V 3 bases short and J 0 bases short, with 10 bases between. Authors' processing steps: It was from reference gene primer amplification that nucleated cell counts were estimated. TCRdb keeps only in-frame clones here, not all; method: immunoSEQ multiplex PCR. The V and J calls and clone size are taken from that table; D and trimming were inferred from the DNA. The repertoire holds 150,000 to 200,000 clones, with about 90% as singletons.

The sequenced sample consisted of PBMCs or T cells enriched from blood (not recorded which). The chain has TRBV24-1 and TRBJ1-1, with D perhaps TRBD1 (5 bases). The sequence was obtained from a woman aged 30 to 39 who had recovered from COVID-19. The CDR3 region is CATSDPTEMNTEAFF. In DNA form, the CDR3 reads TGTGCCACCAGTGATCCGACAGAGATGAACACTGAAGCTTTCTTT.